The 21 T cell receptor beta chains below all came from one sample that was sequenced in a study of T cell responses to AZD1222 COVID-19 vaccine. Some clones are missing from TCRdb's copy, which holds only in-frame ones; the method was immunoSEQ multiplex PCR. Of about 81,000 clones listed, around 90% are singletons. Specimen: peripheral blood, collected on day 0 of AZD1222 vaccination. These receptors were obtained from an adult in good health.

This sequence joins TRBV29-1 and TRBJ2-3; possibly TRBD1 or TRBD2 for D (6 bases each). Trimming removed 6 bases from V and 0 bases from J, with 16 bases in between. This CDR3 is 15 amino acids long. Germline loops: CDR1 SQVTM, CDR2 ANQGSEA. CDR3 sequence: CSVGGLGESTDTQYF. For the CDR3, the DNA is TGCAGCGTGGGGGGCCTAGGGGAAAGCACAGATACGCAGTATTTT.

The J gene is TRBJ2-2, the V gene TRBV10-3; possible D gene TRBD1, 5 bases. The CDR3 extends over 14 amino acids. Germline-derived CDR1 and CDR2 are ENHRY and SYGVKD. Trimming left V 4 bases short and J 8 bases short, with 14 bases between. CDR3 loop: CAISGGWYPGELFF. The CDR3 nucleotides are TGTGCCATCAGTGGGGGCTGGTACCCGGGGGAGCTGTTTTTT.

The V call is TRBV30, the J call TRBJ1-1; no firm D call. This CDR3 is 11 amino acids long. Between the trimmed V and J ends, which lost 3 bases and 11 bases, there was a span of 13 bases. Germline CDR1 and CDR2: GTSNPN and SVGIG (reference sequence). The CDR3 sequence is CAWSPSHEAFF. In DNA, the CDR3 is TGTGCCTGGAGCCCCTCGCATGAGGCTTTCTTT.

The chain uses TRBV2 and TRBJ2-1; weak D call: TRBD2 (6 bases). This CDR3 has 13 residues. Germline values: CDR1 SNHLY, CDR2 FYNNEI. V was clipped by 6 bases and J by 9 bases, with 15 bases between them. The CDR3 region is CASSASGVSEQFF. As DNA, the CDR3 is TGTGCCAGCAGCGCCTCGGGGGTGAGTGAGCAGTTCTTC.

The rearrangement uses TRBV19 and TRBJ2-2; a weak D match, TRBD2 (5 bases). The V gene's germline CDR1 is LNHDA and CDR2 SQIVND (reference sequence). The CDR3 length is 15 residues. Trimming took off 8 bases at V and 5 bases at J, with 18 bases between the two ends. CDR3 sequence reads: CASSGLAGRTGELFF. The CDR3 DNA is TGTGCCAGTTCTGGGCTAGCTGGAAGGACCGGGGAGCTGTTTTTT.

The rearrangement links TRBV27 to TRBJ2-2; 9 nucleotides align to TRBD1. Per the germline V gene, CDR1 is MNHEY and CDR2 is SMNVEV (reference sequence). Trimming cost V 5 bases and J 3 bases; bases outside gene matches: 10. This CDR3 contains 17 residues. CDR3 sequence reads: CASSKEQGARYTGELFF. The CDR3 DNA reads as TGTGCCAGCAGTAAAGAACAGGGGGCGCGGTACACCGGGGAGCTGTTTTTT.

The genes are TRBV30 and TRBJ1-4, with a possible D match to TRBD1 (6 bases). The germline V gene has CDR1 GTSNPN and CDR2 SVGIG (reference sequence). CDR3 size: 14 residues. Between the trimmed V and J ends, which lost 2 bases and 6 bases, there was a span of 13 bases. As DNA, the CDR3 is TGTGCCTGGAGTTCATACAGGGTGGATGAAAAACTGTTTTTT. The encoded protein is CAWSSYRVDEKLFF.

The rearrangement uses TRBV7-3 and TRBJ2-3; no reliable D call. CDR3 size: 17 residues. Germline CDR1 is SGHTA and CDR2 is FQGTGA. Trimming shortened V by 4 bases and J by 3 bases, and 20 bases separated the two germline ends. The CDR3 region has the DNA TGTGCCAGCAGCTACACGGGCCCGTCGTTCGCGACAGATACGCAGTATTTT. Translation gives CASSYTGPSFATDTQYF.

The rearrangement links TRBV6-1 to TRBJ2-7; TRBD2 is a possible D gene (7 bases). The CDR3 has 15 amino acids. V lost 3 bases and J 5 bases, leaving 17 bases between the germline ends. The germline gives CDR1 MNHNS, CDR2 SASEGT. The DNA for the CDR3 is TGTGCCAGCAGTGATAAGGGGGGGCTTCCCGACGAGCAGTACTTC. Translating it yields CASSDKGGLPDEQYF.

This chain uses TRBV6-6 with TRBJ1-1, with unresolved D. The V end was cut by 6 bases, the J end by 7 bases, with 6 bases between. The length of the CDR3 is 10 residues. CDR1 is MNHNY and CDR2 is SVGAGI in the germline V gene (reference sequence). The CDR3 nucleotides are TGTGCCAGCAGAACCCGTGAAGCTTTCTTT. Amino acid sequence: CASRTREAFF.

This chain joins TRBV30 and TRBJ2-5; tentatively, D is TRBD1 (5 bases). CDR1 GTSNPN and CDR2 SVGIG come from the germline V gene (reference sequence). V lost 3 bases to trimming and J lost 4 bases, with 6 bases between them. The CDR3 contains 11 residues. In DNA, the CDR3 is TGTGCCTGGAGGCAGGGAGAGACCCAGTACTTC. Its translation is CAWRQGETQYF.

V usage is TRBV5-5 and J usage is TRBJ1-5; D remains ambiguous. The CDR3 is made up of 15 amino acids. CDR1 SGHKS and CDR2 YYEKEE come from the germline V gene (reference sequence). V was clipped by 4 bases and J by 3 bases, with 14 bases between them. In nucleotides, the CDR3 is TGTGCCAGCAGCCAATTAAGTGACACCAATCAGCCCCAGCATTTT. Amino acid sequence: CASSQLSDTNQPQHF.

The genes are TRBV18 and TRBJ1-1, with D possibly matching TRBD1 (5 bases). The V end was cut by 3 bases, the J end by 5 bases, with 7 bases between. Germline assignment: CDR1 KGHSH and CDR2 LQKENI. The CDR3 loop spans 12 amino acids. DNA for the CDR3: TGTGCCAGCTCACCCGACAGAACTGAAGCTTTCTTT. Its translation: CASSPDRTEAFF.

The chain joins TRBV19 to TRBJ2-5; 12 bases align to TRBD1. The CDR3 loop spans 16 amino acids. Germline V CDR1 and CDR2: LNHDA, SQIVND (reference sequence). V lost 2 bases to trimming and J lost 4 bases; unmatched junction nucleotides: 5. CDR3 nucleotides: TGTGCCAGTAGTATAAGACGGGACAGGGGGCTAGAGACCCAGTACTTC. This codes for CASSIRRDRGLETQYF.

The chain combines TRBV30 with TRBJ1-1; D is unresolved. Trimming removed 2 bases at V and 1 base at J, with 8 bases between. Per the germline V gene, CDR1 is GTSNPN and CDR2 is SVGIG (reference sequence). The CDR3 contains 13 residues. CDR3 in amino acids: CAWSSTENTEAFF. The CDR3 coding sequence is TGTGCCTGGAGTAGCACGGAGAACACTGAAGCTTTCTTT.

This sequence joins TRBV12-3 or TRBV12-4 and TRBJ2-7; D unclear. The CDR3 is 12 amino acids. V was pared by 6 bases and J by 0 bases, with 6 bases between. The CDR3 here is CASSRTSYEQYF. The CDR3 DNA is TGTGCCAGCAGCCGAACCTCCTACGAGCAGTACTTC.

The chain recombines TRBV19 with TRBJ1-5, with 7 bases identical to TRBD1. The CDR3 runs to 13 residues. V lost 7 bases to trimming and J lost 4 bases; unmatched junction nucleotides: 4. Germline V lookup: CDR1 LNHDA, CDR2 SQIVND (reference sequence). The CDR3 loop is CASTGQWNQPQHF. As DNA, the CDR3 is TGTGCCAGTACGGGACAGTGGAATCAGCCCCAGCATTTT.

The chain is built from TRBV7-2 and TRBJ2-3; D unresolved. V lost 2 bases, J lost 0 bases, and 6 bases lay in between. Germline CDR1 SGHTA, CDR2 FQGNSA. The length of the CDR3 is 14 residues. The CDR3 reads CASSLQPSTDTQYF. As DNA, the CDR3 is TGTGCCAGCAGCTTACAGCCCAGCACAGATACGCAGTATTTT.

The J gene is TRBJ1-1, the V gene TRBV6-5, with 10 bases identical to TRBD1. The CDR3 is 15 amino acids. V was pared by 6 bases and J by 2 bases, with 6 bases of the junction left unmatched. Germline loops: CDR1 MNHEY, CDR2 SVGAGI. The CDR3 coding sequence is TGTGCCAGCAGCGACAGGGGGCGCGTCAACACTGAAGCTTTCTTT. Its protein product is CASSDRGRVNTEAFF.

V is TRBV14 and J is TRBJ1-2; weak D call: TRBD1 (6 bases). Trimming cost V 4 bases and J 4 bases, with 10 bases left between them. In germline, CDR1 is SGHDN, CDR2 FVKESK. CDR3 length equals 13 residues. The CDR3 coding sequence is TGTGCCAGCAGCCCCGGACAGCGCTATGGCTACACCTTC. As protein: CASSPGQRYGYTF.

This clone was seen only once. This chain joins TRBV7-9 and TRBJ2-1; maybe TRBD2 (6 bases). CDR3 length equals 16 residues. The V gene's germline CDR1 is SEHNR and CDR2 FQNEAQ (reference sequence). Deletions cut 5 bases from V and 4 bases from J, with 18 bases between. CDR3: CASSPPRLGLYNEQFF. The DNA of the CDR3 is TGTGCCAGCAGCCCACCCCGCCTAGGACTATACAATGAGCAGTTCTTC. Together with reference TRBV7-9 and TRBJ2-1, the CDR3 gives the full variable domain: DTGVSQNPRHKITKRGQNVTFRCDPISEHNRLYWYRQTLGQGPEFLTYFQNEAQLEKSRLLSDRFSAERPKGSFSTLEIQRTEQGDSAMYLCASSPPRLGLYNEQFFGPGTRLTVL.